The 9 T cell receptor beta chains given below trace back to one sample, sequenced in a study of blood T cell repertoires in COVID-19. Assay: immunoSEQ multiplex PCR; the TCRdb copy retains only in-frame clones and omits some. The repertoire holds 60,000 to 90,000 clones, with roughly 90% as singletons. The specimen sequenced was peripheral blood. The receptors derive from a woman older than 75 with acute or convalescent COVID-19.

The chain joins TRBV6-4 to TRBJ2-2, with a possible D match to TRBD2 (5 bases). This CDR3 is 13 amino acids long. The V and J ends lost 5 bases and 6 bases respectively, with 10 bases between them. Germline V gives CDR1 MRHNA, CDR2 SNTAGT. CDR3 sequence: CASSRDWSGELFF. The CDR3 DNA follows: TGTGCCAGCAGTCGGGATTGGTCCGGGGAGCTGTTTTTT.

The chain employs TRBV4-1 and TRBJ2-5; possible D gene TRBD2, 5 bases. The CDR3 runs to 14 residues. Germline V gene lookup returns CDR1 MGHRA and CDR2 YSYEKL. Trimming shortened V by 8 bases and J by 5 bases, and 18 bases separated the two germline ends. The CDR3 DNA sequence: TGCGCCAGCGCCGGACTCCCCGGCTTGGAGACCCAGTACTTC. Translation gives CASAGLPGLETQYF.

This clone was recorded a few times. CDR3 sequence: CASSLGDRGNEKLFF. In DNA, the CDR3 is TGTGCCAGCAGTTTAGGGGACAGGGGTAATGAAAAACTGTTTTTT. The rearrangement uses TRBV27 and TRBJ1-4, with 10 bases aligning to TRBD1. Germline values: CDR1 MNHEY, CDR2 SMNVEV (reference sequence). The CDR3 contains 15 residues. Losses at the gene ends were 2 bases for V and 4 bases for J; bases not matched to a gene: 1.

This clone was recorded only once. The V and J genes are TRBV2 and TRBJ2-4, with 7 bases that match TRBD2. Germline trimming cut 4 bases from V and 6 bases from J; bases unmatched to any gene: 3. Germline loops: CDR1 SNHLY, CDR2 FYNNEI. The CDR3 runs 13 residues. The CDR3 nucleotides read TGTGCCAGCAGTGCGGGGGAGGGAAACATTCAGTACTTC. Protein sequence: CASSAGEGNIQYF.

The rearrangement links TRBV6-1 to TRBJ1-4; D is uncertain. V lost 0 bases to trimming and J lost 8 bases, with 16 bases between them. The CDR3 extends over 16 amino acids. CDR1 and CDR2 from the germline V gene are MNHNS and SASEGT. CDR3 protein: CASSEAWYSSYEKLFF. The CDR3 DNA reads TGTGCCAGCAGTGAAGCGTGGTACAGTTCTTACGAAAAACTGTTTTTT.

This clone was seen just once. V is TRBV7-9 and J is TRBJ2-1; TRBD1 matches at 8 bases. Germline V gene sequence: CDR1 SEHNR, CDR2 FQNEAQ (reference sequence). The CDR3 consists of 13 residues. V lost 2 bases and J lost 9; bases outside the gene matches: 3. The CDR3 protein is CASSLRTGTEQFF. The CDR3 region has the DNA TGTGCCAGCAGCTTAAGGACAGGGACTGAGCAGTTCTTC. Combining the CDR3 with reference TRBV7-9 and TRBJ2-1 gives the whole variable domain DTGVSQNPRHKITKRGQNVTFRCDPISEHNRLYWYRQTLGQGPEFLTYFQNEAQLEKSRLLSDRFSAERPKGSFSTLEIQRTEQGDSAMYLCASSLRTGTEQFFGPGTRLTVL.

The V call is TRBV7-9, the J call TRBJ1-2; 7 nucleotides line up with TRBD1. Germline lookup yields CDR1 SEHNR and CDR2 FQNEAQ (reference sequence). The ends lost 2 bases at V and 7 bases at J; junction bases unmatched: 1. The CDR3 totals 12 residues. CDR3 DNA: TGTGCCAGCAGCTTACCAGGGGGTGGCTACACCTTC. Translated: CASSLPGGGYTF.

The rearrangement links TRBV27 to TRBJ2-1; possibly TRBD2 for D (6 bases). The CDR3 has 13 amino acids. V was cut by 5 bases and J by 6 bases, with 11 bases left in between. Germline V CDR1 and CDR2: MNHEY, SMNVEV (reference sequence). DNA for the CDR3: TGTGCCAGCAGTGGGACTCTAACCAATGAGCAGTTCTTC. Translation gives CASSGTLTNEQFF.

V and J are TRBV11-1 and TRBJ1-2; 7 bases are a match to TRBD1. Germline-derived CDR1 and CDR2 are SGHAT and FQDESV (reference sequence). The CDR3 extends over 15 amino acids. V gave up 0 bases and J gave up 3 bases; unmatched junction bases: 4. The CDR3: CASSLAGQSHYGYTF. CDR3 coding DNA: TGTGCCAGCAGCTTAGCGGGACAGTCCCACTATGGCTACACCTTC.